This T cell receptor (beta chain) was identified during a study of blood T cell repertoires in COVID-19. Per the original methods: The authors estimated nucleated cell counts from reference gene primer amplification. Method: immunoSEQ multiplex PCR; TCRdb's copy keeps in-frame clones and lacks some. Clone size and the V and J calls come from that table; the DNA yielded D and trimming. The sample lists 110,000 to 150,000 clones; around 86% were seen once. V lost 6 bases, J lost 4 bases, and 15 bases lay in between. The V gene's germline CDR1 is MNHEY and CDR2 SVGEGT. The CDR3 has 14 residues. This clonotype was obtained from a man in his fifties who had recovered from COVID-19. The specimen was PBMCs or T cells enriched from blood (not recorded which). This chain joins TRBV6-2 or TRBV6-3 and TRBJ1-2, with TRBD1 as a possible D gene (6 bases). The CDR3 protein is CASSVKTGIYGYTF. The CDR3 nucleotides are TGTGCCAGCAGCGTTAAGACAGGCATCTATGGCTACACCTTC.